This T cell receptor (beta chain) was obtained from a study of shared clonotypes between healthy human individuals. Study as a whole: A couple of women and a few men aged 18 to 49 served as donors.

Sequenced by immunoSEQ multiplex PCR; TCRdb stores in-frame clones only, minus some. Altogether about 1 million clones are present, approximately 76% being singletons, with the ten largest covering 1.4%. Study-level results: Generation of non-shared clonotypes was less probable than generation of clonotypes shared by all four donors.

Concerning this clone: Antigen: not known.

The germline V gene encodes CDR1 LNHNV and CDR2 YYDKDF (reference sequence). Deletions cut 0 bases from V and 0 bases from J, with 12 bases between. The CDR3 has 18 amino acids. The chain joins TRBV15 to TRBJ1-6; D remains ambiguous. Sequenced sample: memory CD4+ T cells sorted from blood. Specified subset: CD45RA-negative fraction. The sequence derives from a man aged 18 to 29 in good health. For the CDR3, the DNA is TGTGCCACCAGCAGAGATTATGGGGAGCGCTCCTATAATTCACCCCTCCACTTT. Its protein product is CATSRDYGERSYNSPLHF.